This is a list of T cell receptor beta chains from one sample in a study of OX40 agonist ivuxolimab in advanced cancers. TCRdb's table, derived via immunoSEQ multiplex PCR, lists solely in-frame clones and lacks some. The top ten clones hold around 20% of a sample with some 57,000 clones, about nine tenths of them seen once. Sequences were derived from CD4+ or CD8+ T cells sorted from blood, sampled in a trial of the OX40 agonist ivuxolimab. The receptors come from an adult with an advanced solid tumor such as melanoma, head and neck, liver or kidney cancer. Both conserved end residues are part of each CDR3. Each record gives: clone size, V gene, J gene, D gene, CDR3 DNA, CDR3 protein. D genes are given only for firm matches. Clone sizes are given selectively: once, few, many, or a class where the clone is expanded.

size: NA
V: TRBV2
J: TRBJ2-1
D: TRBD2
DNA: TGTGCCACCAACGGACTAGCGGATTACAATGAGCAGTTCTTC
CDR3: CATNGLADYNEQFF

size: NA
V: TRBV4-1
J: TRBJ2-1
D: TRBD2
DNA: TGCGCCAGTACATGGACTAGCGGGAGTTTTGGTGAGCAGTTCTTC
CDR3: CASTWTSGSFGEQFF

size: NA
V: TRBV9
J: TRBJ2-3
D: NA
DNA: TGTGCCAGCAGCGTAGAGGGGGGCGCACCATCGGATACGCAGTATTTT
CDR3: CASSVEGGAPSDTQYF

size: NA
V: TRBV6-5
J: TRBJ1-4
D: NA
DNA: TGTGCCAGCAGTTACGGCAGGTTGGGAATTAATGAAAAACTGTTTTTT
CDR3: CASSYGRLGINEKLFF

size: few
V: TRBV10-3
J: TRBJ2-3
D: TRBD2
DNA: TGTGCCATCAGTGAGTGGGCGGGAGCCAGGACAGATACGCAGTATTTT
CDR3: CAISEWAGARTDTQYF

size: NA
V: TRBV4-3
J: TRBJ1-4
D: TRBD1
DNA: TGCGCCAGCAGCCAATTACGGGACAGGCCTAATGAAAAACTGTTTTTT
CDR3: CASSQLRDRPNEKLFF

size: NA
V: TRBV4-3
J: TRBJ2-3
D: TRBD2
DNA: TGCGCCAGCAGCCAAGATTGGGGACTAGCGGTTCTACGGTCCACCACAGATACGCAGTATTTT
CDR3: CASSQDWGLAVLRSTTDTQYF

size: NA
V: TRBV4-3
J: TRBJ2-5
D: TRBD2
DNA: TGCGCCAGCAGCCAGTACAATAGCGGGGGGGCGGGAGAGACCCAGTACTTC
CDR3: CASSQYNSGGAGETQYF

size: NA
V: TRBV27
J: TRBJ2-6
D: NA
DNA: TGTGCCAGCAGTTTATCGGGGTACGGGGCCAACGTCCTGACTTTC
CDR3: CASSLSGYGANVLTF

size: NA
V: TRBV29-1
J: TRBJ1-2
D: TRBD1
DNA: TGCAGCGTTGATCGGGACAGCGACCCCACTGGCTACACCTTC
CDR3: CSVDRDSDPTGYTF

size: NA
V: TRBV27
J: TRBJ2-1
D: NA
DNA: TGTGCCAGCAGTGGGGGTTTAAACAATGAGCAGTTCTTC
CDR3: CASSGGLNNEQFF

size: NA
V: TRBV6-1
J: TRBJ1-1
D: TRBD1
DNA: TGTGCCAGCAGTGATCCCGGGACAGGGGGCTGGAGGACTGAAGCTTTCTTT
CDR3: CASSDPGTGGWRTEAFF

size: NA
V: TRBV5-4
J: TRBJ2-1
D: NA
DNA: TGTGCCAGCAGCTTGGCAAAGGGTGAGCAGTTCTTC
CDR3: CASSLAKGEQFF

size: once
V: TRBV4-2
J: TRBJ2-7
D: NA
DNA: TGTGCCAGCAGCAATCAGGGGTCCTACGAGCAGTACTTC
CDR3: CASSNQGSYEQYF

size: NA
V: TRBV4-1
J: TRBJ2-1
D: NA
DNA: TGCGCCAGCAGCCAAGACGAAGTGTACAATGAGCAGTTCTTC
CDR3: CASSQDEVYNEQFF

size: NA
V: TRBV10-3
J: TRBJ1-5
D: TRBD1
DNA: TGTGCCATCAGTGAGTCACAGGGGAGGGGTCAGCCCCAGCATTTT
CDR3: CAISESQGRGQPQHF

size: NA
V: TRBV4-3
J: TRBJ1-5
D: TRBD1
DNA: TGCGCCAGCAGCCAAGTCGACAGGGGCAATCAGCCCCAGCATTTT
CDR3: CASSQVDRGNQPQHF

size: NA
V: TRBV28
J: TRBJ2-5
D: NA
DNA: TGTGCCAGCGCCCTGGCGACAGAGGCTTTCGGAGAGACCCAGTACTTC
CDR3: CASALATEAFGETQYF

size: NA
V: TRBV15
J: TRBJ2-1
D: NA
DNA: TGTGCCACCAGCAGAGACCTCCCCGGCTTCGGTCACAATGAGCAGTTCTTC
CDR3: CATSRDLPGFGHNEQFF

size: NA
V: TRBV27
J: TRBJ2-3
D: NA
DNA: TGTGCCAGCAGTTTGGGGGCTAGCGCAGCGCGGTATTTT
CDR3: CASSLGASAARYF

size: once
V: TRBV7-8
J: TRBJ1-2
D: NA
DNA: TGTGCCAGCAGCCTCAGACCGGGGGCCCCCTATGGCTACACCTTC
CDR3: CASSLRPGAPYGYTF

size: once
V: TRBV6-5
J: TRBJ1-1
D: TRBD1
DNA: TGTGCCAGCAGTTTCGGACAGGGACACGCTGAAGCTTTCTTT
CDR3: CASSFGQGHAEAFF

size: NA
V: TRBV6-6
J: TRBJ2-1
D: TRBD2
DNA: TGTGCCAGCAGTGGAGGGCGGGAGGGCCATGGTGAGCAGTTCTTC
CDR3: CASSGGREGHGEQFF

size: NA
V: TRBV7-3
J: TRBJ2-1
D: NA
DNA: TGTGCCAGCAGCTTAACTCATGGGGGGATCAATGAGCAGTTCTTC
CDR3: CASSLTHGGINEQFF

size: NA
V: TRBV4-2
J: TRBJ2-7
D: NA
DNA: TGTGCCAGCAGCCAAGTGGAGGGCTCCTACGAGCAGTACTTC
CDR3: CASSQVEGSYEQYF

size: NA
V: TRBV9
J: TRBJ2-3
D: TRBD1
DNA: TGTGCCAGCAGCGCCCTAACACAGGGGGATACGCAGTATTTT
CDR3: CASSALTQGDTQYF

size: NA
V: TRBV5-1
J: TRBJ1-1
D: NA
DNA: TGCGCCAGCAGCTTGGCCTTAAGCCCCCCGGGGAACACTGAAGCTTTCTTT
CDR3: CASSLALSPPGNTEAFF